One sample yielded the 6 T cell receptor beta chains listed below, sequenced in a study of post-analysis software for immune sequencing data. The library was made from cDNA and included unique molecular identifiers. TCRdb fed the PCR reads into MiXCR, producing one record per CDR3 protein. The table records 750,000 to 900,000 distinct CDR3 sequences, approximately 44% of them present only once. Their antigens are not known. Whole-study findings and limits: There were five or six TRBV segments more frequent in patients than controls, and TRBV5-6, TRBV5-1 and TRBV20-1 were among them.

Sequencing input: blood. The receptor source for this set is a girl aged 10-17 years with multiple sclerosis.

This clonotype turned up a few times. V and J are TRBV11-2 and TRBJ1-4, with 7 bases matching TRBD1. This CDR3 is built from 18 residues. The germline V gene encodes CDR1 SGHAT and CDR2 FQNNGV. Trimming took 3 bases from V and 7 from J; bases not matched to a gene: 17. CDR3 DNA sequence: TGTGCCAGCAGCTTCAGGAGGACAGGTGGTGCAGGGGCTGAAAAACTGTTTTTT. Its protein is CASSFRRTGGAGAEKLFF.

The J gene is TRBJ2-7, the V gene TRBV28; 9 positions match TRBD2. Germline assignment: CDR1 MDHEN and CDR2 SYDVKM. The CDR3 runs to 17 residues. Trimming took 2 bases from V and 2 from J; bases not matched to a gene: 10. The CDR3 coding sequence is TGTGCCAGCAGTTTACGCTACTTCCTAGCGGGGACCTACGAGCAGTACTTC. This translates into CASSLRYFLAGTYEQYF.

The V gene is TRBV20-1, the J gene TRBJ1-5; D call uncertain. V shed 0 bases and J shed 1 base, with 13 bases lying between them. Germline V gene lookup returns CDR1 DFQATT and CDR2 SNEGSKA (reference sequence). This CDR3 has 16 amino acids. The CDR3 reads CSARDPGGRSNQPQHF. CDR3 nucleotides: TGCAGTGCTAGAGATCCAGGAGGGCGGAGCAATCAGCCCCAGCATTTT.

This clonotype was seen a few times. The chain couples TRBV20-1 to TRBJ2-7, with D maybe TRBD1 (6 bases). The CDR3 contains 15 residues. Germline CDR1 is DFQATT and CDR2 is SNEGSKA (reference sequence). The germline V and J ends were trimmed by 5 bases and 4 bases, with 21 bases remaining between them. Here the CDR3 DNA reads TGCAGTGCTCGAAAGAACCCGGGACACCCATACGAGCAGTACTTC. It translates to CSARKNPGHPYEQYF.

The chain employs TRBV20-1 and TRBJ2-5, with D unclear. Germline assignment: CDR1 DFQATT and CDR2 SNEGSKA (reference sequence). The CDR3 has 14 amino acids. Trimming cost V 0 bases and J 0 bases, with 8 bases left between them. CDR3: CSARDPRNQETQYF. In DNA form, the CDR3 reads TGCAGTGCTAGAGACCCGCGGAACCAAGAGACCCAGTACTTC.

The chain recombines TRBV7-3 with TRBJ2-5; 7 bases align to TRBD1. Germline assignment: CDR1 SGHTA and CDR2 FQGTGA. Losses at the gene ends were 5 bases for V and 1 base for J; bases not matched to a gene: 7. This CDR3 contains 15 residues. The CDR3 sequence: CASSPAGQVQETQYF. The CDR3 coding sequence is TGTGCCAGCAGCCCCGCCGGACAGGTCCAAGAGACCCAGTACTTC.